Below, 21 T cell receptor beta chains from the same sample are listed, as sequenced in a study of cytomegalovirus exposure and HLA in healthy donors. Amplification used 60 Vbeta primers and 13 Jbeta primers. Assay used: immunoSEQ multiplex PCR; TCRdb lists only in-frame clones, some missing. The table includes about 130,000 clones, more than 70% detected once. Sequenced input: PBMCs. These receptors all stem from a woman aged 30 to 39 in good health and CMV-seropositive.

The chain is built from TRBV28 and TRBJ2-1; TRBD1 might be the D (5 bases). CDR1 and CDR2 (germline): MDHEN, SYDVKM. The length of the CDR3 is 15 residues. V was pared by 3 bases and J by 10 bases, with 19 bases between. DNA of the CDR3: TGTGCCAGCAGTTTGGGTGGGGCCGGACCCCGAGAGCAGTTCTTC. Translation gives CASSLGGAGPREQFF.

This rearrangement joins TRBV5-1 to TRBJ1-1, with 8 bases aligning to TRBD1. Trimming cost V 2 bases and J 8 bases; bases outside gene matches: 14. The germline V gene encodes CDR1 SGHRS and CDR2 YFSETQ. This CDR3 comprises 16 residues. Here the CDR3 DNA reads TGCGCCAGCAGCTTAGCGGACAGGGCGGGTTTCTTGGAAGCTTTCTTT. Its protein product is CASSLADRAGFLEAFF.

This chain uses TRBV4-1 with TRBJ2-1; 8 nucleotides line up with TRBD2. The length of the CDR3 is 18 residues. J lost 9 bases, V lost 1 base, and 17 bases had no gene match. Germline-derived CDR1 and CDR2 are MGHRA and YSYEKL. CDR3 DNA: TGCGCCAGCAGCCAAGTCCCCCTCTTGCGGGGGGACCAGGGTGAGCAGTTCTTC. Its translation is CASSQVPLLRGDQGEQFF.

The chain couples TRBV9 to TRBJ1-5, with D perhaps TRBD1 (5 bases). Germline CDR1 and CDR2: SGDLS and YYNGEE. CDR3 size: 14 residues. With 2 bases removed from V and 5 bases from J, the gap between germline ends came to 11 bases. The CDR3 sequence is CASSVDGGYQPQHF. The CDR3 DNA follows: TGTGCCAGCAGCGTCGACGGGGGTTATCAGCCCCAGCATTTT.

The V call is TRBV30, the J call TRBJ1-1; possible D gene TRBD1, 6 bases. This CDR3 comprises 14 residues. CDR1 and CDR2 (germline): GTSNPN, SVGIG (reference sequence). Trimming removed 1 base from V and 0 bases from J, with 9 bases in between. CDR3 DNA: TGTGCCTGGAGTGGAACAGGGTTGAACACTGAAGCTTTCTTT. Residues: CAWSGTGLNTEAFF.

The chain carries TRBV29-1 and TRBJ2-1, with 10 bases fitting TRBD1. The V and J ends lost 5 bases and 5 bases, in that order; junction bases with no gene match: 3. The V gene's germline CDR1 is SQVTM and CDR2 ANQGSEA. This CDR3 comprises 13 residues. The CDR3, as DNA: TGCAGCGTTACGGACAGGGGGGACAATGAGCAGTTCTTC. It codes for CSVTDRGDNEQFF.

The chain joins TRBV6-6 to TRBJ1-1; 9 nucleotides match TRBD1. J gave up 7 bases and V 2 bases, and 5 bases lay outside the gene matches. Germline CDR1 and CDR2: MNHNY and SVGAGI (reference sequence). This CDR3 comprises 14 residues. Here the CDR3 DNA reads TGTGCCAGCAGTTACCGGACAGGGGCCTATGAAGCTTTCTTT. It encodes CASSYRTGAYEAFF.

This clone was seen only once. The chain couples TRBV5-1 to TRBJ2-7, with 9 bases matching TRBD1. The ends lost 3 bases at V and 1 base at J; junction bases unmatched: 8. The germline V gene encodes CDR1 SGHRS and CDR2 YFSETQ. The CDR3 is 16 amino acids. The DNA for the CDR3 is TGCGCCAGCAGCTCGGGTCCGGGACAGGGTTCCTACGAGCAGTACTTC. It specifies CASSSGPGQGSYEQYF.

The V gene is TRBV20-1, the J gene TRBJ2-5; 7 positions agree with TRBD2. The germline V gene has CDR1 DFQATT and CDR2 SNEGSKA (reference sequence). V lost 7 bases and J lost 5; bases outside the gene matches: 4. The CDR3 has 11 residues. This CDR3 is CSERGGETQYF. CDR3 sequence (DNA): TGCAGTGAGAGGGGAGGGGAGACCCAGTACTTC.

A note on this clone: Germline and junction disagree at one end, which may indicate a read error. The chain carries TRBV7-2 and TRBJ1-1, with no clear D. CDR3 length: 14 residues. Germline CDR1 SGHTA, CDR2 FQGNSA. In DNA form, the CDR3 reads TGTGCCAGCAGCCTAATGGGTCCAAACAGTGAAGCTTTCTTT. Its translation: CASSLMGPNSEAFF.

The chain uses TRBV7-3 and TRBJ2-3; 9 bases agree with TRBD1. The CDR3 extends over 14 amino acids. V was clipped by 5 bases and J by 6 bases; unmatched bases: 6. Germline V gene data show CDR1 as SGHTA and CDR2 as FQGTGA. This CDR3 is CASSPGQGRDTQYF. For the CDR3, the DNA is TGTGCCAGCAGCCCAGGACAGGGGAGGGATACGCAGTATTTT.

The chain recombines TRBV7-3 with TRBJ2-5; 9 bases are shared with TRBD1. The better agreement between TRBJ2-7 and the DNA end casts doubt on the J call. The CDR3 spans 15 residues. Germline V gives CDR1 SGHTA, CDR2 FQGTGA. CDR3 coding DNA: TGTGCCAGCAGCTCCCATTGGGGACAGGGCTACGAGCAGTACTTC. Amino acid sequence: CASSSHWGQGYEQYF.

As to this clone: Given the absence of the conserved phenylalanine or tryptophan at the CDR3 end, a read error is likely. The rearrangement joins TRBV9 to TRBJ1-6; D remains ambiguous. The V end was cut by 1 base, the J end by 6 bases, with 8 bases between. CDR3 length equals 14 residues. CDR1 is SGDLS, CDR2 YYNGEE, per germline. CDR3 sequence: CASSVLSLNSPLHL. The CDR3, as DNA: TGTGCCAGCAGCGTATTGAGCCTTAATTCACCCCTCCACCTT.

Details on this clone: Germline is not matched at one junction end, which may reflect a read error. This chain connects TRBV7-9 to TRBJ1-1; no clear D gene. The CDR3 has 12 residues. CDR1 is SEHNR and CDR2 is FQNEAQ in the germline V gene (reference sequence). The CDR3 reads CSSSYSNTEAFF. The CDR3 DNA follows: TGTTCCAGCAGCTACTCGAACACTGAAGCTTTCTTT.

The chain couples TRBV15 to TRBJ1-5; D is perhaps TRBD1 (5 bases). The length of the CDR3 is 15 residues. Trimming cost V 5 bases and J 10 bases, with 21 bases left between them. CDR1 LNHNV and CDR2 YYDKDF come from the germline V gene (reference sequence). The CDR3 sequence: CATSPQPGSQGPQHF. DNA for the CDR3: TGTGCCACCAGCCCCCAACCCGGGAGCCAGGGACCCCAGCATTTT.

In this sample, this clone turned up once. Here the CDR3 DNA reads TGTGCCAGCAGTGTGGACGCCGGGGGATACGAGCAGTACTTC. It translates to CASSVDAGGYEQYF. The chain recombines TRBV2 with TRBJ2-5; D possibly corresponds to TRBD2 (6 bases). The J call is doubtful: the DNA matches TRBJ2-7 better. Germline CDR1 and CDR2: SNHLY and FYNNEI. This CDR3 comprises 14 residues.

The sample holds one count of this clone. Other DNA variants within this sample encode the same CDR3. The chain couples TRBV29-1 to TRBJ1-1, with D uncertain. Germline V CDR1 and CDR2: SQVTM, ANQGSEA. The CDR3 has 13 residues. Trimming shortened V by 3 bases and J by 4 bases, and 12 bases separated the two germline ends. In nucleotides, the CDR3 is TGCAGCGTTGATCGGGTCCTGAGCACTGAAGCTTTCTTT. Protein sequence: CSVDRVLSTEAFF.

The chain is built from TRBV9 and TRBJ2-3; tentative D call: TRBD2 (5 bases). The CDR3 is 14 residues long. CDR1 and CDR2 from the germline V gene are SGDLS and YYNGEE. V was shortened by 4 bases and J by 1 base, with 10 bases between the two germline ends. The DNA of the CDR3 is TGTGCCAGCAGCACTGGACTCCGCACAGATACGCAGTATTTT. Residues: CASSTGLRTDTQYF.

The CDR3 DNA reads as TGCGCCAGCAGCCGGGGGGGCAGCCAGACCTACGAGCAGTACTTC. Its protein is CASSRGGSQTYEQYF. The chain couples TRBV5-1 to TRBJ2-7; 8 bases are a match to TRBD2. Looked up from germline, CDR1 is SGHRS and CDR2 is YFSETQ. V lost 4 bases and J lost 2; bases outside the gene matches: 8. The CDR3 sequence is 15 residues long.

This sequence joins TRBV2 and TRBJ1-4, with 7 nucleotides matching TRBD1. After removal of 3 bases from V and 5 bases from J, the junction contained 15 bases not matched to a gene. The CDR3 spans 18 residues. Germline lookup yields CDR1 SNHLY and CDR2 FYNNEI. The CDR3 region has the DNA TGTGCCAGCAGTGATAGCGGGGCAGGGGGGGCCGTCAATGAAAAACTGTTTTTT. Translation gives CASSDSGAGGAVNEKLFF.

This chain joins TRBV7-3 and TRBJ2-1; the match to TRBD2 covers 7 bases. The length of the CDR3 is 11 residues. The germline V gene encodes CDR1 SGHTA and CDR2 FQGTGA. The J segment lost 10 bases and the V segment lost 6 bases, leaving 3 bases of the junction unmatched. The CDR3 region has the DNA TGTGCCAGCAGTCAAGCGGGGGAGCAGTTCTTC. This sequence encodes CASSQAGEQFF. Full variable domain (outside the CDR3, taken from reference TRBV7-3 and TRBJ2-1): GAGVSQTPSNKVTEKGKYVELRCDPISGHTALYWYRQSLGQGPEFLIYFQGTGAADDSGLPNDRFFAVRPEGSVSTLKIQRTERGDSAVYLCASSQAGEQFFGPGTRLTVL.